What follows is one TCR beta chain and its context. Antigen: not known. The junction departs from the called germline gene at one end, perhaps through a read error. Genomic DNA yielded TCR beta CDR3, amplified by two-round multiplex PCR. Initially, in first-round PCR, primers specific to each TRBV and TRBJ gene were used. Via MiXCR, TCRdb re-called the multiplex PCR reads, giving one row per CDR3 protein. The table records fewer than 40,000 distinct CDR3 sequences, 48% of them present only once. Node-negative disease was confirmed in all patients by CT and PET/CT, with no prior chemotherapy, radiotherapy or other malignancies. The CDR3 runs 14 residues. In germline, CDR1 is MNHNS, CDR2 SASEGT. This sample was taken from a study of prognosis after radiotherapy for stage I lung cancer. Across the whole study: In fourteen patients the disease was a newly diagnosed primary stage I lung tumor, whereas about 5 had oligometastatic NSCLC following surgical resection of the primary tumor. Broader study findings: Stereotactic body radiation therapy was followed by a fall in unique TCR clone counts, with a median of approximately 10,000 versus 7,000.

The receptor was derived from a donor over 45 with non-small cell lung cancer. The sequencing used PBMCs, collected before or after stereotactic body radiation therapy (not recorded which). This sequence joins TRBV6-1 and TRBJ2-2; the D is unclear. The CDR3 reads CASTSSDNTGELFF. CDR3 sequence (DNA): TGTGCCAGCACCTCCAGTGACAACACCGGAGAGCTGTTTTTT.